The 7 T cell receptor beta chains in this list originate from one sample, sequenced in a study of blood T cell repertoires in COVID-19. Repertoires were generated with immunoSEQ multiplex PCR, while TCRdb's copy carries only in-frame clones and drops some. The data hold 90,000 to 120,000 clones, with roughly 80% observed a single time. The source material was peripheral blood. Receptors originate from a man aged 65 to 85 with active or convalescent COVID-19.

The chain links TRBV5-1 to TRBJ2-1, with TRBD1 matching 7 bases. CDR3 size: 15 residues. Germline CDR1 is SGHRS and CDR2 is YFSETQ. J lost 10 bases, V lost 0 bases, and 10 bases had no gene match. The CDR3 spells CASSLGRSGGQEQFF. In nucleotides, the CDR3 is TGCGCCAGCAGCTTGGGGAGGAGTGGGGGACAGGAGCAGTTCTTC.

CDR3 in amino acids: CASSPHGGLSYEQYF. The CDR3 nucleotides are TGCGCCAGCAGCCCCCACGGAGGTCTGTCCTACGAGCAGTACTTC. J is TRBJ2-7 and V is TRBV5-1, with D perhaps matching TRBD2 (5 bases). Trimming took off 4 bases at V and 1 base at J, with 15 bases between the two ends. The V gene's germline CDR1 is SGHRS and CDR2 YFSETQ. There are 15 residues in the CDR3.

The gene calls are TRBV24-1 and TRBJ1-5, with D tentatively TRBD1 (6 bases). The CDR3 covers 14 residues. Between the trimmed V and J ends, which lost 7 bases and 3 bases, there was a span of 12 bases. Germline CDR1 and CDR2: KGHDR and SFDVKD. In DNA form, the CDR3 reads TGTGCCACCAGCCCTTGGGACACCAATCAGCCCCAGCATTTT. The encoded protein is CATSPWDTNQPQHF.

The chain carries TRBV28 and TRBJ1-3; the D is unclear. CDR3 length equals 14 residues. V dropped 5 bases and J dropped 8 bases, with 16 bases sitting between them. Germline-derived CDR1 and CDR2 are MDHEN and SYDVKM. DNA of the CDR3: TGTGCCAGCAGTCCCACAAGGAGTGCGCACACCATATATTTT. It specifies CASSPTRSAHTIYF.

A single count supports this clone. V and J are TRBV7-3 and TRBJ2-3, with TRBD2 matching 7 bases. V gave up 3 bases and J gave up 4 bases; unmatched junction bases: 7. Germline assignment: CDR1 SGHTA and CDR2 FQGTGA. The length of the CDR3 is 15 residues. DNA of the CDR3: TGTGCCAGCAGCTTTTTGGCGGGAGCCTCAGATACGCAGTATTTT. Translated: CASSFLAGASDTQYF.

V gene TRBV20-1 combines with J gene TRBJ1-1; the D is unclear. The germline gives CDR1 DFQATT, CDR2 SNEGSKA (reference sequence). The germline V and J ends were trimmed by 3 bases and 2 bases, with 13 bases remaining between them. This CDR3 is 14 amino acids long. CDR3 nucleotide sequence: TGCAGTGCTAGTGTCGGCCGGGGTAACACTGAAGCTTTCTTT. Residues: CSASVGRGNTEAFF.

The genes are TRBV15 and TRBJ1-2, with TRBD1 matching 7 bases. The V gene end was trimmed by 0 bases and the J gene end by 4 bases; junction bases not matched to a gene: 8. Germline V gene data show CDR1 as LNHNV and CDR2 as YYDKDF (reference sequence). The CDR3 covers 16 residues. The CDR3 DNA reads as TGTGCCACCAGCAGAGATCAGGGGGAAAGGGCCTATGGCTACACCTTC. This sequence encodes CATSRDQGERAYGYTF.